These 3 T cell receptor beta chains share one sample of origin, sequenced in a study of blood T cell repertoires in COVID-19. Sequencing was performed with immunoSEQ multiplex PCR; in TCRdb, only in-frame clones are kept and a portion is missing. Of some 150,000 clones listed, roughly 87% were seen once; the top ten hold approximately 0.98%. The sample consisted of peripheral blood. Every receptor here comes from a woman aged 45-65 years with acute or convalescent COVID-19.

This chain connects TRBV7-3 to TRBJ2-1; 11 nucleotides line up with TRBD2. Losses at the gene ends were 3 bases for V and 5 bases for J; bases not matched to a gene: 3. Germline CDR1 and CDR2: SGHTA and FQGTGA. The CDR3 is 15 residues long. CDR3 region: CASSLRLAGNNEQFF. The CDR3, as DNA: TGTGCCAGCAGCTTGCGACTAGCGGGAAACAATGAGCAGTTCTTC.

Only one count was recorded for this clone. The V call is TRBV7-8, the J call TRBJ2-7, with D unclear. Germline assignment: CDR1 SGHVS and CDR2 FQNEAQ. Trimming cost V 5 bases and J 4 bases, with 9 bases left between them. The CDR3 is 12 amino acids. The CDR3 protein is CASSPSSYEQYF. For the CDR3, the DNA is TGTGCCAGCAGCCCCTCTTCTTACGAGCAGTACTTC. The whole variable domain, filled in from reference TRBV7-8 and TRBJ2-7, reads GAGVSQSPRYKVAKRGQDVALRCDPISGHVSLFWYQQALGQGPEFLTYFQNEAQLDKSGLPSDRFFAERPEGSVSTLKIQRTQQEDSAVYLCASSPSSYEQYFGPGTRLTVT.

The rearrangement links TRBV11-1 to TRBJ2-7; TRBD2 is a possible D gene (6 bases). The V gene's germline CDR1 is SGHAT and CDR2 FQDESV (reference sequence). The CDR3 consists of 12 residues. The V end lost 1 base, the J end lost 10 bases, and 11 bases lay between the germline ends. CDR3 residues: CASSLVHGTQYF. Here the CDR3 DNA reads TGTGCCAGCAGCTTAGTTCACGGGACTCAGTACTTC.